What follows are 17 T cell receptor beta chains derived from one specimen sequenced in a study of cytotoxic CD8 clonotypes in ibrutinib-treated CLL (dated by TCRdb to about 2021). The sample's time point label, decoded: progressive disease on ibrutinib. The library was built by means of the immunoSEQ multiplex PCR assay. TCRdb mirrors the immuneACCESS table, restricted to in-frame sequences. Some clones are absent from its copies; in checked studies, under half trace to an unresolved V gene, and the reason for the others is unknown. The sample table lists about 300,000 clones, 65% to 85% of them with a count of one. The ten largest clones add up to 5.6% of the sample. Sequenced here: PBMCs, sampled at disease progression, from a patient treated with ibrutinib. These receptors all stem from a human donor with chronic lymphocytic leukemia.

J is TRBJ1-2 and V is TRBV18; D is undetermined. V lost 3 bases and J lost 4, with 15 bases in between. The germline CDR1 and CDR2 sequences are KGHSH and LQKENI. This CDR3 is 15 amino acids long. The CDR3 here is CASSPPGTISYGYTF. For the CDR3, the DNA is TGTGCCAGCTCACCCCCGGGCACAATTTCCTATGGCTACACCTTC.

In its sample, this clone was seen a few times. The rearrangement links TRBV11-2 to TRBJ1-4; a possible D gene is TRBD1 (6 bases). Trimming cost V 6 bases and J 8 bases, with 19 bases left between them. Germline V gene lookup returns CDR1 SGHAT and CDR2 FQNNGV. The CDR3 sequence is 15 residues long. The CDR3 nucleotides read TGTGCCAGCAGAAACCAGGGGAGGCGAGGCGAAAAACTGTTTTTT. The encoded protein is CASRNQGRRGEKLFF.

This chain connects TRBV7-9 to TRBJ2-1, with a tentative D call TRBD1 (6 bases). Germline V lookup: CDR1 SEHNR, CDR2 FQNEAQ (reference sequence). The CDR3 length is 15 residues. V was clipped by 5 bases and J by 7 bases, with 18 bases between them. CDR3: CASSHTSGQGNEQFF. The CDR3 region has the DNA TGTGCCAGCAGCCACACCTCCGGGCAGGGGAATGAGCAGTTCTTC.

The genes are TRBV4-1 and TRBJ1-5; weak D call: TRBD1 (5 bases). CDR1 and CDR2 from the germline V gene are MGHRA and YSYEKL. Trimming left V 6 bases short and J 0 bases short, with 12 bases between. There are 15 residues in the CDR3. The CDR3 DNA sequence: TGCGCCAGCAGTCCGGACACTTATAGCAATCAGCCCCAGCATTTT. Its protein product is CASSPDTYSNQPQHF.

This chain uses TRBV28 with TRBJ2-7; D may be TRBD2 (5 bases). CDR3 size: 13 residues. Between the trimmed V and J ends, which lost 5 bases and 5 bases, there was a span of 13 bases. The germline V gene has CDR1 MDHEN and CDR2 SYDVKM. CDR3 protein: CASSALERDEQYF. Here the CDR3 DNA reads TGTGCCAGCAGTGCACTAGAACGCGACGAGCAGTACTTC.

To note about this clone: At one of its ends the junction is not consistent with the germline gene, which may arise from a read error. V gene TRBV29-1 combines with J gene TRBJ2-7; D unclear. The length of the CDR3 is 11 residues. Germline CDR1 and CDR2: SQVTM and ANQGSEA. The DNA for the CDR3 is TGCAGCGTTTTCGTACTTGGAGAGCGGTACTTC. It codes for CSVFVLGERYF.

In nucleotides, the CDR3 is TGTGCCATCAGGGGACAAACGATCTATGGCTACACCTTC. Protein: CAIRGQTIYGYTF. The chain has TRBV10-3 and TRBJ1-2; D is perhaps TRBD1 (6 bases). There are 13 residues in the CDR3. Trimming cost V 6 bases and J 4 bases, with 12 bases left between them. Germline V CDR1 and CDR2: ENHRY, SYGVKD.

The J gene is TRBJ2-1, the V gene TRBV13, with D unclear. The CDR3 covers 13 residues. Per the germline V gene, CDR1 is PRHDT and CDR2 is FYEKMQ (reference sequence). Trimming shortened V by 4 bases and J by 5 bases, and 9 bases separated the two germline ends. The CDR3 DNA reads as TGTGCCAGCAGCTCCTCGTATGACAATGAGCAGTTCTTC. Translated, it gives CASSSSYDNEQFF.

V and J are TRBV18 and TRBJ1-1; D possibly corresponds to TRBD1 (5 bases). Trimming removed 2 bases at V and 4 bases at J, with 11 bases between. This CDR3 region has 14 residues. Germline V gene data show CDR1 as KGHSH and CDR2 as LQKENI. CDR3 DNA: TGTGCCAGCTCACCAAAGGGGAGGGGCACTGAAGCTTTCTTT. Encoded protein: CASSPKGRGTEAFF.

The V and J genes are TRBV15 and TRBJ1-6, with a possible D match to TRBD1 (5 bases). In germline, CDR1 is LNHNV, CDR2 YYDKDF (reference sequence). Trimming took 0 bases from V and 11 from J, leaving 17 bases between them. The CDR3 is 16 amino acids. The CDR3 region has the DNA TGTGCCACCAGCAGAGAAGGCGGGGACCCTTCTCCACCCCTCCACTTT. It yields the protein CATSREGGDPSPPLHF.

The chain recombines TRBV10-3 with TRBJ1-1, with TRBD1 identical over 8 bases. The germline V gene encodes CDR1 ENHRY and CDR2 SYGVKD. This CDR3 comprises 14 residues. With 10 bases clipped from V and 3 bases from J, the junction kept 10 bases outside the gene matches. DNA of the CDR3: TGTGCCACAAGGACAGGGAGATGGGACACTGAAGCTTTCTTT. It translates to CATRTGRWDTEAFF.

The chain carries TRBV11-2 and TRBJ1-4, with D unresolved. The germline CDR1 and CDR2 sequences are SGHAT and FQNNGV. The CDR3 contains 18 residues. The ends were cut back, 3 bases at V and 0 bases at J, with 17 bases in the middle. The CDR3 sequence is CASSLAREGVATNEKLFF. The CDR3 DNA follows: TGTGCCAGCAGCTTGGCCAGAGAAGGTGTTGCAACTAATGAAAAACTGTTTTTT.

The chain recombines TRBV11-1 with TRBJ2-5; 11 nucleotides line up with TRBD2. Looked up from germline, CDR1 is SGHAT and CDR2 is FQDESV (reference sequence). This CDR3 contains 15 residues. Unmatched junction bases numbered 3, after V lost 5 bases and J lost 1 base. The CDR3 is CASSPGTSGQETQYF. As DNA, the CDR3 is TGTGCCAGCAGCCCCGGGACTAGCGGCCAAGAGACCCAGTACTTC.

This clone was observed once. V usage is TRBV27 and J usage is TRBJ1-2; D ambiguous. The CDR3 is 13 residues long. V dropped 3 bases and J dropped 0 bases, with 5 bases sitting between them. Germline values: CDR1 MNHEY, CDR2 SMNVEV (reference sequence). CDR3 nucleotide sequence: TGTGCCAGCAGTTTCAATTCTAACTATGGCTACACCTTC. It translates to CASSFNSNYGYTF.

The gene calls are TRBV6-5 and TRBJ2-1, with D uncertain. Germline CDR1 MNHEY, CDR2 SVGAGI. CDR3 size: 11 residues. V gave up 6 bases and J gave up 11 bases, with 11 bases separating them. The CDR3 protein is CASRILQKQFF. In nucleotides, the CDR3 is TGTGCCAGCAGGATCTTGCAGAAGCAGTTCTTC.

This clone was counted a single time. The rearrangement links TRBV4-3 to TRBJ1-2, with TRBD1 matching 7 bases. Germline V CDR1 and CDR2: LGHNA, YSLEER. V gave up 4 bases and J gave up 2 bases; unmatched junction bases: 1. The CDR3 runs to 13 residues. The CDR3 is CASSPTGNYGYTF. CDR3 DNA: TGCGCCAGCAGCCCGACAGGGAACTATGGCTACACCTTC.

This clone came up a few times. This sequence joins TRBV9 and TRBJ1-2; no definite D call. CDR3 length: 13 residues. Germline-derived CDR1 and CDR2 are SGDLS and YYNGEE. Trimming removed 3 bases at V and 0 bases at J, with 6 bases between. DNA for the CDR3: TGTGCCAGCAGCGCCGGGTCTAACTATGGCTACACCTTC. Its protein product is CASSAGSNYGYTF.